Shown below are 32 T cell receptor beta chains from a single sample sequenced in a study of shared clonotypes between healthy human individuals. Data came from immunoSEQ multiplex PCR; TCRdb stores just in-frame clones and leaves some out. The table records 1.5 million to 1.9 million clones, approximately 98% of them present only once. Sequenced input: naive CD4+ T cells sorted from blood. The subset is: CD45RA+ positively selected. All receptors come from a young man in good health.

The chain recombines TRBV9 with TRBJ2-1; no reliable D call. This CDR3 has 16 residues. The germline gives CDR1 SGDLS, CDR2 YYNGEE. Trimming removed 0 bases from V and 0 bases from J, with 10 bases in between. The CDR3 region has the DNA TGTGCCAGCAGCGTAGAAGGGTTCGTCTCCTACAATGAGCAGTTCTTC. Its protein is CASSVEGFVSYNEQFF.

This clone is a singleton in its sample. V is TRBV6-6 and J is TRBJ1-5; TRBD1 might be the D (5 bases). The CDR3 is 15 residues long. V lost 2 bases and J 3 bases, leaving 11 bases between the germline ends. Germline lookup yields CDR1 MNHNY and CDR2 SVGAGI (reference sequence). CDR3: CASSYDRQINQPQHF. For the CDR3, the DNA is TGTGCCAGCAGTTACGATCGACAGATCAATCAGCCCCAGCATTTT.

The chain employs TRBV9 and TRBJ2-6; 7 nucleotides match TRBD1. There are 18 residues in the CDR3. Losses at the gene ends were 4 bases for V and 2 bases for J; bases not matched to a gene: 12. The germline CDR1 and CDR2 sequences are SGDLS and YYNGEE. CDR3 in amino acids: CASSPMTGQGTGANVLTF. CDR3 nucleotides: TGTGCCAGCAGCCCGATGACAGGGCAAGGGACTGGGGCCAACGTCCTGACTTTC. The full variable domain, in which reference TRBV9 and TRBJ2-6 provide the parts outside the CDR3, is DSGVTQTPKHLITATGQRVTLRCSPRSGDLSVYWYQQSLDQGLQFLIQYYNGEERAKGNILERFSAQQFPDLHSELNLSSLELGDSALYFCASSPMTGQGTGANVLTFGAGSRLTVL.

The genes are TRBV14 and TRBJ1-1; 7 bases agree with TRBD1. Germline V gene lookup returns CDR1 SGHDN and CDR2 FVKESK. With 2 bases clipped from V and 1 base from J, the junction kept 4 bases outside the gene matches. The CDR3 loop spans 15 amino acids. The CDR3 sequence: CASSQWDSRNTEAFF. The CDR3 region has the DNA TGTGCCAGCAGCCAATGGGACAGCAGGAACACTGAAGCTTTCTTT.

This chain uses TRBV29-1 with TRBJ2-3; D remains ambiguous. V was shortened by 6 bases and J by 3 bases, with 10 bases between the two germline ends. Per germline, CDR1 SQVTM and CDR2 ANQGSEA. The CDR3 contains 12 residues. The CDR3 region has the DNA TGCAGCGTATCGACGGCTACAGATACGCAGTATTTT. This translates into CSVSTATDTQYF.

This clone was recorded once. The rearrangement uses TRBV11-2 and TRBJ2-1; TRBD1 is a possible D gene (6 bases). V was trimmed by 5 bases and J by 0 bases, leaving 11 bases between them. The germline CDR1 and CDR2 sequences are SGHAT and FQNNGV. The CDR3 is 15 residues long. The CDR3 loop is CASSRGGNSYNEQFF. CDR3 bases: TGTGCCAGCAGCCGTGGGGGCAACTCCTACAATGAGCAGTTCTTC.

The chain uses TRBV28 and TRBJ2-5; D is possibly TRBD2 (5 bases). This CDR3 is built from 14 residues. Germline assignment: CDR1 MDHEN and CDR2 SYDVKM. The germline V and J ends were trimmed by 6 bases and 9 bases, with 20 bases remaining between them. The CDR3 sequence is CASSLTDETGAQYF. As DNA, the CDR3 is TGTGCCAGCAGCCTTACGGACGAAACCGGGGCCCAGTACTTC.

V and J are TRBV2 and TRBJ2-5, with D perhaps TRBD1 (5 bases). V was pared by 3 bases and J by 3 bases, with 11 bases between. The CDR3 totals 14 residues. Germline V gene lookup returns CDR1 SNHLY and CDR2 FYNNEI. The CDR3 is CASSERTPEETQYF. In DNA, the CDR3 is TGTGCCAGCAGTGAGCGGACACCCGAAGAGACCCAGTACTTC.

Remarks on this clone: Other DNA sequences in this specimen translate into the identical CDR3. The chain employs TRBV5-1 and TRBJ2-2; D unresolved. CDR1 is SGHRS, CDR2 YFSETQ, per germline. The CDR3 spans 14 residues. V lost 1 base and J lost 0, with 4 bases in between. CDR3 nucleotides: TGCGCCAGCAGCTTGTCGTCGAACACCGGGGAGCTGTTTTTT. This translates into CASSLSSNTGELFF.

The gene calls are TRBV7-2 and TRBJ1-1; D not certain. This CDR3 spans 15 amino acids. The V gene's germline CDR1 is SGHTA and CDR2 FQGNSA. V lost 1 base, J lost 3 bases, and 12 bases lay in between. CDR3 in amino acids: CASSLGPGLDTEAFF. CDR3 nucleotide sequence: TGTGCCAGCAGCTTAGGGCCCGGGTTGGACACTGAAGCTTTCTTT.

This chain uses TRBV10-3 with TRBJ2-7; no clear D. CDR1 is ENHRY, CDR2 SYGVKD, per germline. There are 13 residues in the CDR3. V was trimmed by 10 bases and J by 2 bases, leaving 15 bases between them. CDR3 nucleotide sequence: TGTGCCACCCTGGCCCCCCCAACCTACGAGCAGTACTTC. As protein: CATLAPPTYEQYF.

V usage is TRBV7-2 and J usage is TRBJ2-1; 10 positions agree with TRBD2. With V trimmed by 3 bases and J by 4 bases, 6 bases remained unmatched. The CDR3 is made up of 16 amino acids. The V gene's germline CDR1 is SGHTA and CDR2 FQGNSA. The CDR3 sequence is CASSLLAGAVYNEQFF. CDR3 nucleotide sequence: TGTGCCAGCAGCTTGCTAGCGGGAGCGGTATACAATGAGCAGTTCTTC. The variable domain in full, with the rest retrieved from reference TRBV7-2 and TRBJ2-1, is GAGVSQSPSNKVTEKGKDVELRCDPISGHTALYWYRQSLGQGLEFLIYFQGNSAPDKSGLPSDRFSAERTGGSVSTLTIQRTQQEDSAVYLCASSLLAGAVYNEQFFGPGTRLTVL.

V gene TRBV5-5 combines with J gene TRBJ1-4; no definite D call. Germline V lookup: CDR1 SGHKS, CDR2 YYEKEE (reference sequence). The CDR3 has 14 amino acids. The ends were cut back, 2 bases at V and 5 bases at J, with 10 bases in the middle. CDR3 nucleotide sequence: TGTGCCAGCAGCTTCGGCGTATCGAATGAAAAACTGTTTTTT. Encoded protein: CASSFGVSNEKLFF.

This clone was detected once. The chain recombines TRBV29-1 with TRBJ2-1; D gene ambiguous. The CDR3 is made up of 12 amino acids. Germline CDR1 is SQVTM and CDR2 is ANQGSEA. Trimming pared 4 bases from V and 9 bases from J, leaving 13 bases between. Written as DNA, the CDR3 is TGCAGCGTTGGGTTTGCCATGGCTGAGCAGTTCTTC. As protein: CSVGFAMAEQFF.

This chain uses TRBV30 with TRBJ2-6; D is unclear. From germline, CDR1 is GTSNPN and CDR2 SVGIG (reference sequence). This CDR3 spans 16 amino acids. With 1 base removed from V and 0 bases from J, the gap between germline ends came to 10 bases. CDR3 DNA sequence: TGTGCCTGGAGTGACCCAGGTAACTCTGGGGCCAACGTCCTGACTTTC. Translating gives CAWSDPGNSGANVLTF.

The chain has TRBV18 and TRBJ2-6; 10 bases map to TRBD1. After removal of 4 bases from V and 2 bases from J, the junction contained 5 bases not matched to a gene. The CDR3 covers 17 residues. Germline CDR1 reads KGHSH; CDR2 reads LQKENI. The CDR3 nucleotides are TGTGCCAGCTCACTCCGGGACAGGGGTCCTGGGGCCAACGTCCTGACTTTC. As protein: CASSLRDRGPGANVLTF.

The CDR3 DNA is TGTGCCAGCAGCTTAGGCGGAGGGGGCCAGCCCCAGCATTTT. It translates to CASSLGGGGQPQHF. The chain recombines TRBV7-2 with TRBJ1-5, with 7 bases aligning to TRBD1. CDR3 length: 14 amino acids. Germline assignment: CDR1 SGHTA and CDR2 FQGNSA. The junction had 4 bases not matched to a gene; V was cut back by 1 base and J by 7 bases.

The rearrangement uses TRBV15 and TRBJ1-5; TRBD1 is a possible D gene (5 bases). The CDR3 length is 18 residues. Per germline, CDR1 LNHNV and CDR2 YYDKDF (reference sequence). The V end was cut by 4 bases, the J end by 0 bases, with 19 bases between. The CDR3 coding sequence is TGTGCCACCAGCACGACCTGGGGGACTCCTTATAGCAATCAGCCCCAGCATTTT. Translating gives CATSTTWGTPYSNQPQHF.

As to this clone: Other DNA variants within this sample encode the same CDR3. The chain has TRBV30 and TRBJ1-5; D remains unclear. The CDR3 is made up of 13 amino acids. From germline, CDR1 is GTSNPN and CDR2 SVGIG (reference sequence). Trimming took off 2 bases at V and 2 bases at J, with 7 bases between the two ends. The CDR3, as DNA: TGTGCCTGGAGTCTCCGGGGCAATCAGCCCCAGCATTTT. It translates to CAWSLRGNQPQHF.

V usage is TRBV7-2 and J usage is TRBJ2-1; 10 nucleotides align to TRBD1. CDR3 size: 15 residues. J lost 5 bases, V lost 5 bases, and 6 bases had no gene match. CDR1 is SGHTA, CDR2 FQGNSA, per germline. The CDR3 DNA reads TGTGCCAGCAGCACGACAGGGGGCTACGACAATGAGCAGTTCTTC. This sequence encodes CASSTTGGYDNEQFF.

The rearrangement uses TRBV19 and TRBJ2-1, with TRBD1 as a possible D gene (6 bases). Germline loops: CDR1 LNHDA, CDR2 SQIVND (reference sequence). CDR3 size: 16 residues. Trimming cost V 4 bases and J 5 bases, with 18 bases left between them. The CDR3 spells CASSKPHRVGNNEQFF. The DNA for the CDR3 is TGTGCCAGTAGTAAACCACACAGGGTTGGAAACAATGAGCAGTTCTTC.

The genes are TRBV5-8 and TRBJ2-7; D is tentatively TRBD1 or TRBD2 (5 bases each). There are 13 residues in the CDR3. Looked up from germline, CDR1 is SGHTS and CDR2 is YDEGEE. V dropped 3 bases and J dropped 3 bases, with 10 bases sitting between them. In DNA form, the CDR3 reads TGTGCCAGCAGCTGGGACCGTGGCTACGAGCAGTACTTC. Translated: CASSWDRGYEQYF.

The genes are TRBV7-9 and TRBJ2-7; TRBD1 matches at 11 bases. CDR1 is SEHNR and CDR2 is FQNEAQ in the germline V gene (reference sequence). CDR3 size: 17 residues. V lost 5 bases to trimming and J lost 2 bases; unmatched junction nucleotides: 11. CDR3 protein: CASSVKGDRGSPYEQYF. CDR3 in DNA: TGTGCCAGCAGCGTGAAAGGGGACAGGGGGAGTCCCTACGAGCAGTACTTC.

The chain has TRBV7-9 and TRBJ2-7; D possibly corresponds to TRBD2 (6 bases). The CDR3 contains 16 residues. The V end lost 1 base, the J end lost 0 bases, and 13 bases lay between the germline ends. The germline V gene encodes CDR1 SEHNR and CDR2 FQNEAQ (reference sequence). CDR3 DNA sequence: TGTGCCAGCAGCTTAGGGCCGGGGGAGAGCTCCTACGAGCAGTACTTC. As protein: CASSLGPGESSYEQYF.

Points on this clone: A read error may account for a junction end that differs from germline. The chain carries TRBV6-6 and TRBJ2-1, with TRBD2 matching over 7 bases. The CDR3 length is 12 residues. CDR1 MNHNY and CDR2 SVGAGI come from the germline V gene (reference sequence). The CDR3 reads CASSINRDYYLF. For the CDR3, the DNA is TGTGCCAGCAGTATCAACCGGGACTATTACCTCTTC.

As concerns this clone: The junction departs from germline at one end; a sequencing error may be responsible. This sequence joins TRBV20-1 and TRBJ2-7, with no clear D. The CDR3 spans 11 residues. The germline gives CDR1 DFQATT, CDR2 SNEGSKA (reference sequence). The CDR3 is CSSPLGYEQCF. DNA of the CDR3: TGCAGCTCCCCGCTGGGCTACGAGCAGTGCTTC.

The chain combines TRBV18 with TRBJ2-3; 7 positions agree with TRBD1. The V gene's germline CDR1 is KGHSH and CDR2 LQKENI. The CDR3 has 18 amino acids. With V trimmed by 1 base and J by 0 bases, 10 bases remained unmatched. CDR3 nucleotide sequence: TGTGCCAGCTCACCACGGATCGGGGACAGATCTAGCACAGATACGCAGTATTTT. This codes for CASSPRIGDRSSTDTQYF.

The chain joins TRBV28 to TRBJ2-7; 10 bases line up with TRBD1. The CDR3 is made up of 16 amino acids. The V segment lost 7 bases and the J segment 6 bases; nucleotides outside the gene matches: 15. The germline V gene encodes CDR1 MDHEN and CDR2 SYDVKM. CDR3 region: CASTPTPRDRGPEQYF. In DNA, the CDR3 is TGTGCCAGCACCCCAACCCCCCGGGACAGGGGTCCCGAGCAGTACTTC.

V gene TRBV15 combines with J gene TRBJ2-3; no definite D call. The germline CDR1 and CDR2 sequences are LNHNV and YYDKDF (reference sequence). With 3 bases removed from V and 4 bases from J, the gap between germline ends came to 11 bases. The CDR3 extends over 14 amino acids. The CDR3 loop reads CATSRAVSADTQYF. DNA of the CDR3: TGTGCCACCAGCAGGGCGGTAAGCGCAGATACGCAGTATTTT.

This chain links TRBV28 with TRBJ2-7; tentatively, D is TRBD1 (5 bases). The CDR3 extends over 14 amino acids. V lost 2 bases and J 5 bases, leaving 13 bases between the germline ends. Germline V gene lookup returns CDR1 MDHEN and CDR2 SYDVKM. The CDR3 sequence is CASSLGAGSHEQYF. The CDR3 nucleotides are TGTGCCAGCAGTTTAGGGGCAGGGTCGCACGAGCAGTACTTC.

The rearrangement joins TRBV13 to TRBJ2-6; D gene ambiguous. The CDR3 extends over 13 amino acids. V lost 7 bases and J 4 bases, leaving 8 bases between the germline ends. Germline CDR1 is PRHDT and CDR2 is FYEKMQ (reference sequence). CDR3 region: CASTKAGANVLTF. Written as DNA, the CDR3 is TGTGCCAGCACCAAGGCCGGGGCCAACGTCCTGACTTTC. Full variable domain (remainder filled in from reference TRBV13 and TRBJ2-6): AAGVIQSPRHLIKEKRETATLKCYPIPRHDTVYWYQQGPGQDPQFLISFYEKMQSDKGSIPDRFSAQQFSDYHSELNMSSLELGDSALYFCASTKAGANVLTFGAGSRLTVL.

The chain carries TRBV7-8 and TRBJ2-2; TRBD2 aligns across 9 bases. The CDR3 is 16 amino acids. The germline V gene has CDR1 SGHVS and CDR2 FQNEAQ. The J segment lost 4 bases and the V segment lost 4 bases, leaving 7 bases of the junction unmatched. The CDR3 loop is CASSSRGRGSTGELFF. Here the CDR3 DNA reads TGTGCCAGCAGCTCTCGCGGGAGGGGTTCCACCGGGGAGCTGTTTTTT.